A selection of T cell receptor beta chains follows, all from one sample in a study of vaccination effects on CD4 cells after COVID-19. The table came from immunoSEQ multiplex PCR; TCRdb's copy has only in-frame clones and leaves some out. The sample has tens of thousands of clones; about four fifths are singletons. These receptors have no identified antigens. Source: CD4+ T cells from PBMCs cultured with HCoV-OC43 spike peptides, taken before COVID-19 vaccination. The receptors derive from a human donor who received a COVID-19 vaccine. Each CDR3 is given with its conserved first and last residue. The D gene is left open where the match is weak. A clone size is listed for some rows: how often the clone was seen (once, few, many), or a class if it is expanded.

d_call	clone_size	j_call	v_call	cdr3_aa	cdr3_nt
TRBD2	NA	TRBJ2-1	TRBV11-2	CASSLDVAGIFNEQFF	TGTGCCAGCAGCTTAGATGTAGCGGGGATATTCAATGAGCAGTTCTTC
TRBD1	NA	TRBJ1-6	TRBV18	CASSKRDRKVYNSPLHF	TGTGCCAGCTCAAAACGGGACAGGAAGGTCTATAATTCACCCCTCCACTTT
TRBD2	NA	TRBJ2-3	TRBV3-1/TRBV3-2	CASSPRTSDRDTQYF	TGTGCCAGCAGCCCTCGGACTAGCGACCGAGATACGCAGTATTTT
TRBD2	NA	TRBJ2-4	TRBV9	CASSVAASGGLGAKNIQYF	TGTGCCAGCAGCGTAGCGGCTAGCGGGGGGCTTGGGGCCAAAAACATTCAGTACTTC
TRBD2	NA	TRBJ2-1	TRBV5-1	CASSFRGGAPYNEQFF	TGCGCCAGCAGCTTCCGCGGGGGGGCCCCCTACAATGAGCAGTTCTTC
NA	NA	TRBJ1-1	TRBV9	CASSDSLLQGRVNTEAFF	TGTGCCAGCAGCGATTCCTTACTTCAGGGACGGGTGAACACTGAAGCTTTCTTT
NA	NA	TRBJ1-1	TRBV25-1	CASRGVSPNTEAFF	TGTGCCAGCAGGGGCGTGTCTCCGAACACTGAAGCTTTCTTT
NA	NA	TRBJ1-3	TRBV18	CASSPRLEGAGNTIYF	TGTGCCAGCTCACCCCGTCTGGAAGGGGCTGGAAACACCATATATTTT
NA	NA	TRBJ2-2	TRBV27	CASSLEIGVTGELFF	TGTGCCAGCAGTTTAGAAATTGGAGTTACCGGGGAGCTGTTTTTT
NA	NA	TRBJ1-2	TRBV29-1	CSVALQQSNYGYTF	TGCAGCGTTGCCCTACAGCAGTCTAACTATGGCTACACCTTC
TRBD1	NA	TRBJ2-1	TRBV7-9	CASSSPTGTYNEQFF	TGTGCCAGCAGCTCACCGACAGGGACCTACAATGAGCAGTTCTTC
NA	once	TRBJ2-3	TRBV24-1	CATSDGGTDTQYF	TGTGCCACCAGTGACGGAGGAACAGATACGCAGTATTTT
NA	NA	TRBJ2-1	TRBV12-3/TRBV12-4	CASSYYNEQFF	TGTGCCAGCAGTTACTACAATGAGCAGTTCTTC
NA	NA	TRBJ1-5	TRBV2	CASRGPTSNQPQHF	TGTGCCAGCAGAGGGCCGACTAGCAATCAGCCCCAGCATTTT
NA	once	TRBJ2-3	TRBV18	CASERGDTQYF	TGTGCCAGCGAGAGGGGAGATACGCAGTATTTT
TRBD1	once	TRBJ2-3	TRBV6-5	CASRRQGSDTQYF	TGTGCCAGCAGGAGACAGGGCTCAGATACGCAGTATTTT
NA	NA	TRBJ1-5	TRBV7-2	CASSRLLQPQHF	TGTGCCAGCAGCCGCCTACTTCAGCCCCAGCATTTT
TRBD1	NA	TRBJ2-3	TRBV7-2	CASSREYRGRGSDTQYF	TGTGCCAGCAGCCGCGAGTACAGGGGGCGAGGGTCAGATACGCAGTATTTT
NA	NA	TRBJ1-4	TRBV19	CASTDMGHEKLFF	TGTGCCAGTACCGATATGGGACATGAAAAACTGTTTTTT
TRBD2	NA	TRBJ2-3	TRBV2	CATLSGGLSTDTQYF	TGTGCCACCCTAAGCGGGGGGCTCTCCACAGATACGCAGTATTTT
TRBD2	NA	TRBJ2-5	TRBV10-2	CASQTSGGETQYF	TGCGCCAGCCAGACTAGCGGGGGGGAGACCCAGTACTTC
NA	NA	TRBJ2-3	TRBV5-1	CASSIHTDTQYF	TGCGCCAGCAGCATACACACAGATACGCAGTATTTT